This T cell receptor beta chain was recorded in a study of cytomegalovirus exposure and HLA in healthy donors (dated by TCRdb to about 2017). Background on the whole study: A later analysis indicated that the roughly 130 validation repertoires were generated on the platform also employed for the 650 to 850 repertoires of the first cohort. The study aimed to test whether cataloging public T cell receptors could reveal signatures of past pathogen exposure. In addition to the first cohort of 666 subjects, a separate validation cohort of 120 different subjects was used. To predict cytomegalovirus infection status, the study brought together high-throughput TCR immunosequencing, statistical association of individual TCRs with disease status, and machine learning.

Separate from the roughly 660-subject first cohort, the validation cohort of 95 to 150 subjects was the group to which the donors belonged. General findings and caveats noted by the study authors: A later analysis lacked HLA typing for the validation cohort, so it scored co-occurrence in that cohort across all 120 repertoires. Most TCR sequences were seen in very few donors, while some public TCRs were found in many individuals. A total of about 180 TCR beta chains were listed by the study as associated with cytomegalovirus. It was suggested by the authors that the approach could potentially be generalized to other disease states and immunological phenotypes. Cytomegalovirus status was reported to be diagnosed by the classifier with high specificity and sensitivity in both the original and validation cohorts. A later analysis found that TCRs clustered in the first cohort also tended to co-occur in the roughly 120 validation repertoires, with approximately 95% of cluster scores above 0. In vitro tests confirmed that a few of the cytomegalovirus-associated TCR beta chains recognize cytomegalovirus antigens.

The CDR3 runs 22 residues from the cysteine to the phenylalanine. The only DNA kept is the CDR3, 66 bases in frame from the first base. According to the germline V gene (reference sequence), CDR1 reads MNHEY and CDR2 reads SMNVEV. V loses 5 bases at its end and J loses 2 bases; junction bases beyond the gene matches: 25. Library creation used the immunoSEQ multiplex PCR assay. For the original study's pipeline: A statistical classification framework was built for diagnosing cytomegalovirus status from the catalog of TCR beta chain sequences. In its TCRdb copy, this immuneACCESS table keeps in-frame sequences only and misses some clones. Where compared with another copy, unresolved V genes explain less than half of these, and the others have no known cause. V and J calls and clone size are as listed in that table; D and trimming were resolved from the DNA. The sample table lists 150,000 to 160,000 clones, 75% to 90% of them with a count of one. The ten top clones hold about a fifth of the sample.

A remark on this clone: The antigen this receptor binds is unknown. Base qualities are not at hand, and no much larger clone is one base apart.

The sequence is built from TRBV27 and TRBJ1-5; 9 bases in between match TRBD1. Sequenced material: PBMCs. The source is a man aged 18 to 35 in good health and CMV-seropositive. The bases read TGTGCCAGCAGTGCGATACCCCCTTCCGGGACAGGGCCTGAAACTCGCAATCAGCCCCAGCATTTT. Its protein reads: CASSAIPPSGTGPETRNQPQHF.